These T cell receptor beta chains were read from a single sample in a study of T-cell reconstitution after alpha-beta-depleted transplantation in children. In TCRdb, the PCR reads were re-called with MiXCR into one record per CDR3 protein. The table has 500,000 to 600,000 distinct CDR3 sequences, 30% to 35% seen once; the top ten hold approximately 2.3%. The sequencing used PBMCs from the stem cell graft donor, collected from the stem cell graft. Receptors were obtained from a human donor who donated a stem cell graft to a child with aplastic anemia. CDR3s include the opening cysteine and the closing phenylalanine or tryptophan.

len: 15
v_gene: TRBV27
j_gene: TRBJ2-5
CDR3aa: CARSLAPRDQETQYF

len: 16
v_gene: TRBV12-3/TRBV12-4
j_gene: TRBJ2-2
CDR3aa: CASSPLAGGNTGELFF

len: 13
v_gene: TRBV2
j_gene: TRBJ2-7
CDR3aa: CASMKGPSYEQYF

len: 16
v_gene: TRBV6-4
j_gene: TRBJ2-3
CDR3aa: CASSDRRPAGIDTQYF

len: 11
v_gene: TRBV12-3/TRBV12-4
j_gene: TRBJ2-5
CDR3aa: CARRYQETQYF

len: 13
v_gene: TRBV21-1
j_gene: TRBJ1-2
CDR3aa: CASSKVGPYGYTF

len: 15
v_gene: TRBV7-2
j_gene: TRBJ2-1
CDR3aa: CASRNIAVPYNEQFF

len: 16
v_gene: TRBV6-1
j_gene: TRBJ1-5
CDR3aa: CASSENRGSSNQPQHF

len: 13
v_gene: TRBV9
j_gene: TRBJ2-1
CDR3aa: CASSVDPLNEQFF

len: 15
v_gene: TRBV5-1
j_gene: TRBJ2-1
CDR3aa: CASSFRQGAGDEQFF

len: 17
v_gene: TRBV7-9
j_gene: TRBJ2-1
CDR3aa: CASSLGLAGLSYNEQFF

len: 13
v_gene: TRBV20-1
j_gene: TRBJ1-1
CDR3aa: CSASQGQNTEAFF

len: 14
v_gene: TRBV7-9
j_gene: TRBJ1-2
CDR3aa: CASSYADRNYGYTF

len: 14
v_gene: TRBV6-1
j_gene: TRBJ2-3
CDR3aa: CASSAGTSLDTQYF

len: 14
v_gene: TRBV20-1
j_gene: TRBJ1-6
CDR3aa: CSASQGTGVSPLHF

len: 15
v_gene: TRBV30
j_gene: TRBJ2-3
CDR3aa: CAWMGLGGIVDTQYF

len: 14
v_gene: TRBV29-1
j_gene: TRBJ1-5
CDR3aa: CSVGGDRGNQPQHF

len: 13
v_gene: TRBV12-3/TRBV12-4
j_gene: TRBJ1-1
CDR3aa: CASQGSQGAEAFF

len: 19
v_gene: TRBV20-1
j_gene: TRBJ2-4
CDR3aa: CSARVVGGQGSQAKNIQYF

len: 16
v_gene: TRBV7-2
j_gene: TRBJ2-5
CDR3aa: CASSFSGTGFRETQYF

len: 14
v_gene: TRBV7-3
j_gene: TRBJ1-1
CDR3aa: CASSLFRGSTEAFF

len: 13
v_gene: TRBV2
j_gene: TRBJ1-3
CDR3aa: CASSDGLGNTIYF

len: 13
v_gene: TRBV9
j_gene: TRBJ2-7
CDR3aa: CASSVGPAGEQYF

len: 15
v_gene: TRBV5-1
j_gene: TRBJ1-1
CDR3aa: CASSLPGTGSTEAFF

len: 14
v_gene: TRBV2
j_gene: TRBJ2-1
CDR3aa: CASSNQRGVGEQFF

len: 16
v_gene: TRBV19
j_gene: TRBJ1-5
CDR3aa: CASSIGSGGGNQPQHF

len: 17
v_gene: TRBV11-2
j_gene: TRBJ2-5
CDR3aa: CASSLEVGLAGVETQYF

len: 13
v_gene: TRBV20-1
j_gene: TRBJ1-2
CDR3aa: CSATPQLNYGYTF

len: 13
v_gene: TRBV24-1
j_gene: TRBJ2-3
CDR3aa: CATSERPLDTQYF

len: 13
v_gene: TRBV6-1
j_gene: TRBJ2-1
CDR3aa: CASRETAYNEQFF

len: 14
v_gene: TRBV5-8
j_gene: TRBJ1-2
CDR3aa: CASSPGFENYGYTF

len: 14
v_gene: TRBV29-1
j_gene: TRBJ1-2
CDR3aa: CSVERRQGFYGYTF

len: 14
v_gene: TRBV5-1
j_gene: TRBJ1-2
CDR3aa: CASSQDPGDYGYTF

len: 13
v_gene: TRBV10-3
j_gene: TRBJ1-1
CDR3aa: CAIRDGGNTEAFF

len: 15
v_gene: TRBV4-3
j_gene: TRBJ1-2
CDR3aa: CASSQGAAANYGYTF

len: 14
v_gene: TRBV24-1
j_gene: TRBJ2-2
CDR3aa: CATSVQGNTGELFF

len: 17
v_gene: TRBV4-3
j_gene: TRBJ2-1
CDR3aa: CASSQVYSPRPLSEQFF

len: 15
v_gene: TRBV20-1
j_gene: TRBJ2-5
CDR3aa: CSARDPASGMETQYF

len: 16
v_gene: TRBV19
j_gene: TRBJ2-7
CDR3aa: CASSIPGTRSTYEQYF

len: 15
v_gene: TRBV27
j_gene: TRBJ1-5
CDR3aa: CASSQQTGGNQPQHF

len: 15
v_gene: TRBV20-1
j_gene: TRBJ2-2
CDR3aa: CSARDRDRDTGELFF

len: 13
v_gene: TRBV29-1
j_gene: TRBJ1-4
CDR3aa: CSVEPATNEKLFF

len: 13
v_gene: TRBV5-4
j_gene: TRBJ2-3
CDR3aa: CASSLVRGDTQYF

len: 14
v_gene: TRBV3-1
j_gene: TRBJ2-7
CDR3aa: CASSRYRDRYEQYF

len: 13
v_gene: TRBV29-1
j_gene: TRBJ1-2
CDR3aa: CSGKDRGQGGYTF

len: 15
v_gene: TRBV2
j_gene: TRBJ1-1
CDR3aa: CASSEGRHLNTEAFF

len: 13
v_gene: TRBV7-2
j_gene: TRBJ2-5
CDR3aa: CASSRDLGETQYF

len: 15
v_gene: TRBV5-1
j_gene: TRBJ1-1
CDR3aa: CASSPSSRWDTEAFF

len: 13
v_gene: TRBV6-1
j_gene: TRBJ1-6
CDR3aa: CASKRQENSPLHF

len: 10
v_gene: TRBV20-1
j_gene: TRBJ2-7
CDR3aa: CSAFPNEQYF

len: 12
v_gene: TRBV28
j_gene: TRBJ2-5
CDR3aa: CASSLALPTQYF